Below, 24 T cell receptor beta chains from the same sample are listed, as sequenced in a study of low-dose radiotherapy and immunotherapy resistance in tumors. The time point denotes: after trial treatment. The treatment here: LDRT plus nivolumab, ipilimumab, low-dose cyclophosphamide and aspirin (RACIN trial). TRAV- and TRBV-specific primers were used for first-strand cDNA, which covered alpha and beta chains. Both a constant-region primer and a V-primer adapter served to amplify TCRs across 15 to 25 PCR cycles. TCRdb independently ran MiXCR on the reads; one entry per CDR3 protein. The table lists 60,000 or so distinct CDR3 sequences, 23% of them singletons. Sample: PBMCs, taken after low-dose radiotherapy plus immunotherapy. These receptors originate from a male donor with prostate cancer.

This clonotype was recorded at least ten times. The chain is built from TRBV28 and TRBJ1-2; the D gene is possibly TRBD1 (6 bases). The germline V gene has CDR1 MDHEN and CDR2 SYDVKM. The CDR3 loop spans 13 amino acids. Trimming left V 6 bases short and J 1 base short, with 9 bases between. DNA for the CDR3: TGTGCCAGCAGACCGGACAGTAACTATGGCTACACCTTC. Translating gives CASRPDSNYGYTF.

Many counts were recorded for this clonotype. The V call is TRBV25-1, the J call TRBJ1-6; no clear D. Trimming cost V 4 bases and J 14 bases, with 15 bases left between them. The CDR3 length is 13 residues. Per germline, CDR1 MGHDK and CDR2 SYGVNS. CDR3 nucleotides: TGTGCCAGCAGTGGCGGCGGCCGGTGGGCCCTCCACTTT. This codes for CASSGGGRWALHF. Full variable domain (missing parts from reference TRBV25-1 and TRBJ1-6): EADIYQTPRYLVIGTGKKITLECSQTMGHDKMYWYQQDPGMELHLIHYSYGVNSTEKGDLSSESTVSRIRTEHFPLTLESARPSHTSQYLCASSGGGRWALHFGNGTRLTVT.

Note on this clonotype: This likely traces to a read error, being one base from a far larger clone. The rearrangement joins TRBV13 to TRBJ2-1; unclear D gene. The germline V gene has CDR1 PRHDT and CDR2 FYEKMQ (reference sequence). CDR3 length equals 14 residues. V dropped 6 bases and J dropped 10 bases, with 19 bases sitting between them. The CDR3 spells CASRATGLSYEQFF. The CDR3 nucleotides are TGTGCCAGCAGGGCTACCGGGCTTTCCTACGAGCAGTTCTTC.

This clonotype was seen at least ten times. The V gene is TRBV28, the J gene TRBJ1-4; D uncertain. Germline V gene lookup returns CDR1 MDHEN and CDR2 SYDVKM. CDR3 length: 13 amino acids. The V gene lost 3 bases and the J gene lost 7 bases, with 9 bases spanning the gap. The CDR3: CASSLAQPEKLFF. CDR3 nucleotide sequence: TGTGCCAGCAGTTTGGCACAGCCTGAAAAACTGTTTTTT.

Ten or more counts support this clonotype. This chain joins TRBV7-6 and TRBJ2-1; TRBD2 matches at 8 bases. V dropped 4 bases and J dropped 7; count of bases not matched to a gene: 9. Germline V lookup: CDR1 SGHVS, CDR2 FNYEAQ. The CDR3 has 15 residues. This chain's CDR3 is CASSSGRAAGNEQFF. In DNA form, the CDR3 reads TGTGCCAGCAGCTCCGGGAGGGCCGCGGGGAATGAGCAGTTCTTC.

This clonotype was seen repeatedly, ten times or more. The chain couples TRBV7-9 to TRBJ2-3, with no clear D. This CDR3 region has 15 residues. Between the trimmed V and J ends, which lost 5 bases and 4 bases, there was a span of 16 bases. CDR1 SEHNR and CDR2 FQNEAQ come from the germline V gene (reference sequence). The CDR3 sequence: CASSPWDLGADTQYF. DNA of the CDR3: TGTGCCAGCAGCCCTTGGGATCTTGGCGCAGATACGCAGTATTTT.

As concerns this clonotype: This may come from a read error, since a much larger clone is one base off. The rearrangement joins TRBV19 to TRBJ2-7; 10 positions agree with TRBD2. The CDR3 is 18 residues long. With 0 bases clipped from V and 7 bases from J, the junction kept 15 bases outside the gene matches. Germline CDR1 LNHDA, CDR2 SQIVND (reference sequence). The CDR3 here is CASSIDSSGRASYNEQYF. CDR3 DNA sequence: TGTGCCAGTAGTATAGATAGCAGCGGGAGGGCCTCCTACAATGAGCAGTACTTC.

In the case of this clonotype: A read error likely explains this, since a far larger clone differs by one base. The J gene is TRBJ1-5, the V gene TRBV5-4; possibly TRBD1 for D (5 bases). The CDR3 runs 15 residues. Germline CDR1 reads SGHNT; CDR2 reads YYREEE (reference sequence). In DNA, the CDR3 is TGTGCCAGCAGCCAACAAAATCGGGGCAATCAGCCCAAGCATTTT. Translating it yields CASSQQNRGNQPKHF.

Turning to this clonotype: It is likely a read error: a sequence one base away is far more abundant. The V gene is TRBV6-2 or TRBV6-3, the J gene TRBJ2-5; 8 bases are shared with TRBD1. The last part of the DNA fits TRBJ2-7 better; the J call may be wrong. The CDR3 consists of 16 residues. CDR1 and CDR2 from the germline V gene are MNHEY and SVGEGT. Written as DNA, the CDR3 is TGTGCCAGCAGAGGGGCGGAGGGACAGGATTTCTACGAGCAGTACTTC. This sequence encodes CASRGAEGQDFYEQYF.

This clonotype was counted ten times or more. Its ends do not fully match the called genes, so a read error is possible. This chain links TRBV4-1 with TRBJ2-1; 11 bases line up with TRBD1. The CDR3 runs 18 residues. The germline V gene has CDR1 MGHRA and CDR2 YSYEKL. The CDR3 spells CASSQDHRDRGSYNQQFF. CDR3 DNA: TGCGCCAGCAGCCAAGACCATCGGGACAGGGGGTCCTACAATCAGCAGTTCTTC.

The V call is TRBV5-1, the J call TRBJ1-5, with D unresolved. CDR1 and CDR2 from the germline V gene are SGHRS and YFSETQ. This CDR3 has 15 residues. V lost 4 bases to trimming and J lost 1 base, with 12 bases between them. The CDR3 protein is CASSPSGGSNQPQHF. The CDR3 nucleotides are TGCGCCAGCAGCCCTTCCGGTGGGAGCAATCAGCCCCAGCATTTT.

This clonotype was observed many times. The chain links TRBV7-9 to TRBJ1-1; 8 nucleotides align to TRBD1. Germline CDR1 is SEHNR and CDR2 is FQNEAQ (reference sequence). Trimming cost V 0 bases and J 7 bases; bases outside gene matches: 1. This CDR3 is 13 amino acids long. CDR3 DNA: TGTGCCAGCAGCTTAGCAACAGGGGGTGAAGCTTTCTTT. Residues: CASSLATGGEAFF.

Many counts were recorded for this clonotype. The chain couples TRBV5-6 to TRBJ2-3, with 10 bases aligning to TRBD2. CDR3 length equals 18 residues. Germline V gene sequence: CDR1 SGHDT, CDR2 YYEEEE. V lost 0 bases, J lost 0 bases, and 7 bases stayed unmatched. CDR3 amino acids: CASSLVASGGQSTDTQYF. CDR3 nucleotide sequence: TGTGCCAGCAGCTTGGTGGCTAGCGGGGGTCAAAGCACAGATACGCAGTATTTT.

V usage is TRBV14 and J usage is TRBJ1-2; no clear D. The CDR3 totals 15 residues. The germline V gene has CDR1 SGHDN and CDR2 FVKESK. With 0 bases removed from V and 0 bases from J, the gap between germline ends came to 8 bases. Written as DNA, the CDR3 is TGTGCCAGCAGCCAAGATTATCGGACTAACTATGGCTACACCTTC. It encodes CASSQDYRTNYGYTF.

This rearrangement joins TRBV7-2 to TRBJ1-2; D is unresolved. The CDR3 has 15 residues. The germline CDR1 and CDR2 sequences are SGHTA and FQGNSA. The ends were cut back, 1 base at V and 4 bases at J, with 13 bases in the middle. In DNA, the CDR3 is TGTGCCAGCAGCTTAGGGGGAGGATACAGCTATGGCTACACCTTC. Its translation: CASSLGGGYSYGYTF.

This clonotype was seen repeatedly, ten times or more. This chain connects TRBV30 to TRBJ2-3, with D perhaps TRBD1 or TRBD2 (6 bases each). The CDR3 has 11 residues. The germline V gene encodes CDR1 GTSNPN and CDR2 SVGIG (reference sequence). V was trimmed by 5 bases and J by 5 bases, leaving 8 bases between them. Here the CDR3 DNA reads TGTGCCTGGGGGGGGCTAGATACGCAGTATTTT. It yields the protein CAWGGLDTQYF.

The table lists this clonotype with many counts. The chain is built from TRBV6-1 and TRBJ2-1; D is uncertain. Germline-derived CDR1 and CDR2 are MNHNS and SASEGT. This CDR3 has 16 residues. V dropped 7 bases and J dropped 4 bases, with 20 bases sitting between them. The CDR3 loop is CASKKDPGIGYNEQFF. CDR3 DNA: TGTGCCAGCAAGAAGGACCCAGGAATAGGGTACAATGAGCAGTTCTTC.

This clonotype was counted ten times or more. This sequence joins TRBV27 and TRBJ2-2; 7 bases align to TRBD2. This CDR3 has 15 amino acids. After removal of 6 bases from V and 6 bases from J, the junction contained 10 bases not matched to a gene. The germline V gene has CDR1 MNHEY and CDR2 SMNVEV (reference sequence). CDR3 region: CASRLTLSGPGELFF. The DNA for the CDR3 is TGTGCCAGCAGACTAACCCTTAGCGGGCCCGGGGAGCTGTTTTTT.

This clonotype has ten or more counts. CDR3 protein: CASSFPSGSDTQYF. For the CDR3, the DNA is TGCGCCAGCAGCTTCCCTAGCGGGAGCGATACGCAGTATTTT. This sequence joins TRBV5-1 and TRBJ2-3; 10 bases align to TRBD2. The CDR3 totals 14 residues. The junction had 3 bases not matched to a gene; V was cut back by 2 bases and J by 6 bases. CDR1 is SGHRS and CDR2 is YFSETQ in the germline V gene.

This clonotype was seen just once. Just one base apart from a much larger clone, this may be a read error. The chain carries TRBV27 and TRBJ1-1, with TRBD1 matching over 7 bases. This CDR3 is 15 amino acids long. Germline CDR1 MNHEY, CDR2 SMNVEV (reference sequence). Trimming at V came to 4 bases and at J to 1 base, leaving 6 bases not matched to a gene. As DNA, the CDR3 is TGTGCCAGCAGTTCCGATACAGGGGCGAACACTGAAGCTTTCTTT. It yields the protein CASSSDTGANTEAFF.

V gene TRBV26 combines with J gene TRBJ2-7; TRBD1 is taken as the D call from the table, unchecked against the DNA. TRBV26 is a known pseudogene. The CDR3 has 15 residues. CDR3 sequence reads: CASSRRQGKSYEQYF. The CDR3 nucleotides are TGTGCCAGCAGCCGCCGACAGGGAAAGTCCTACGAGCAGTACTTC.

This clonotype was detected ten times or more. The chain carries TRBV5-1 and TRBJ2-5, with TRBD1 as a possible D gene (6 bases). Looked up from germline, CDR1 is SGHRS and CDR2 is YFSETQ. CDR3 length: 14 amino acids. V lost 2 bases and J lost 5, with 13 bases in between. The DNA for the CDR3 is TGCGCCAGCAGCTTAGGGCAGGGGCACGAGACCCAGTACTTC. Translation: CASSLGQGHETQYF.

This clonotype was picked up many times. The chain is built from TRBV10-3 and TRBJ1-1; 8 nucleotides line up with TRBD1. The J segment lost 2 bases and the V segment lost 7 bases, leaving 9 bases of the junction unmatched. Germline V gene data show CDR1 as ENHRY and CDR2 as SYGVKD. CDR3 length: 15 amino acids. CDR3 sequence (DNA): TGTGCCATCAAAGACAGGGGCCCTCCCAACACTGAAGCTTTCTTT. Residues: CAIKDRGPPNTEAFF.

At least ten counts were recorded for this clonotype. The V call is TRBV6-6, the J call TRBJ1-1; 9 bases agree with TRBD1. Germline assignment: CDR1 MNHNY and CDR2 SVGAGI (reference sequence). V shed 6 bases, J shed 0 bases, and the junction held 5 bases outside the gene matches. The CDR3 contains 15 residues. CDR3 sequence: CASSRTGGLNTEAFF. The CDR3 DNA sequence: TGTGCCAGCAGCCGAACAGGGGGCTTGAACACTGAAGCTTTCTTT.